The present T cell receptor beta chain was sequenced within a study of T cell responses to AZD1222 COVID-19 vaccine. Broader study findings: Only a handful of people who got AZD1222 tested seropositive at baseline. Without day 14 samples, only post-peak T cell repertoires were studied. After two AZD1222 doses, spike-specific TCR breadth and depth rose versus day 0.

Of note for this clone: Its target is not known.

J gave up 1 base and V 0 bases, and 6 bases lay outside the gene matches. From germline, CDR1 is SGHTS and CDR2 YDEGEE. This CDR3 has 16 amino acids. Here immunoSEQ multiplex PCR was the method, and the copy in TCRdb shows in-frame clones only, minus some. The table includes 70,000 to 85,000 clones, under 90% detected once. The chain recombines TRBV5-8 with TRBJ2-5; 7 nucleotides agree with TRBD2. This sequence was found in an adult who received the AZD1222 COVID-19 vaccine. The sequencing here drew on peripheral blood, taken 28 days after the second AZD1222 dose. The CDR3 protein is CASSLGAGVRQETQYF. The DNA of the CDR3 is TGTGCCAGCAGCTTGGGGGCGGGGGTTCGCCAAGAGACCCAGTACTTC.